These 15 T cell receptor beta chains came from one sample sequenced in a study of CD8+CD57+ T cells in acquired aplastic anemia. The TCR beta profiling, which covered VDJ combination and CDR3 sequence, was carried out using genomic DNA as the template. MiXCR, applied by TCRdb to the reads, yields one record per CDR3 protein. Of 150,000 to 200,000 distinct CDR3 sequences listed, around three fifths were seen once; the top ten hold about 45%. The material sequenced was sorted CD4+, CD8+, or CD8+CD57+ T cells (not recorded which) from PBMCs. Receptors were obtained from a human donor with severe aplastic anemia or a healthy control (not recorded which).

Remarks on this clonotype: The junction and the germline gene differ at one end; a read error may be behind it. The chain joins TRBV5-1 to TRBJ2-7; 9 nucleotides line up with TRBD2. The CDR3 is 15 residues long. Germline CDR1 is SGHRS and CDR2 is YFSETQ. The CDR3 sequence is CASSLPRGRVHEQYF. As DNA, the CDR3 is TGTGCCAGCAGCTTGCCCCGCGGGAGGGTGCACGAGCAGTACTTC. The full variable domain, in which reference TRBV5-1 and TRBJ2-7 provide the parts outside the CDR3, is KAGVTQTPRYLIKTRGQQVTLSCSPISGHRSVSWYQQTPGQGLQFLFEYFSETQRNKGNFPGRFSGRQFSNSRSEMNVSTLELGDSALYLCASSLPRGRVHEQYFGPGTRLTVT.

In this sample, this clonotype turned up once. This rearrangement joins TRBV7-8 to TRBJ1-5, with D tentatively TRBD1 (5 bases). V was pared by 6 bases and J by 11 bases, with 14 bases between. Germline-derived CDR1 and CDR2 are SGHVS and FQNEAQ. This CDR3 has 12 residues. CDR3 coding DNA: TGTGCCAGCAGTGACTGGGGGTGGGCCCAGCATTTT. Translating it yields CASSDWGWAQHF.

A note on this clonotype: The junction does not match germline at one end; this may be a read error. This chain joins TRBV19 and TRBJ1-5; a possible D gene is TRBD1 (5 bases). The CDR3 extends over 14 amino acids. CDR1 and CDR2 from the germline V gene are LNHDA and SQIVND (reference sequence). Written as DNA, the CDR3 is TGCGCCAGTAGTATCTGGGACAGCAATCAGCCCCAGCATTTT. Its translation is CASSIWDSNQPQHF.

This chain connects TRBV7-9 to TRBJ2-7; D could derive from TRBD1 or TRBD2 (5 bases each). In germline, CDR1 is SEHNR, CDR2 FQNEAQ (reference sequence). The CDR3 runs 18 residues. V was clipped by 4 bases and J by 0 bases, with 22 bases between them. CDR3 amino acids: CASSSPLGTSRVSYEQYF. Written as DNA, the CDR3 is TGTGCCAGCAGCTCCCCATTGGGGACCTCGAGGGTCTCCTACGAGCAGTACTTC.

The V and J genes are TRBV20-1 and TRBJ2-7, with 10 bases aligning to TRBD1. In germline, CDR1 is DFQATT, CDR2 SNEGSKA (reference sequence). The CDR3 is 12 amino acids. The CDR3, as DNA: TGCAGCTTGGGACAGGGGTCCTACGAGCAGTACTTC. Its protein product is CSLGQGSYEQYF.

The chain has TRBV6-6 and TRBJ1-1; no definite D call. The V gene lost 4 bases and the J gene lost 3 bases, with 9 bases spanning the gap. Germline CDR1 and CDR2: MNHNY and SVGAGI (reference sequence). CDR3 length equals 13 residues. DNA of the CDR3: TGTGCCAGCAGTTCCTACACGTACACTGAAGCTTTCTTT. Protein: CASSSYTYTEAFF.

This rearrangement joins TRBV9 to TRBJ2-7; D not certain. In germline, CDR1 is SGDLS, CDR2 YYNGEE. V lost 0 bases to trimming and J lost 9 bases, with 19 bases between them. The CDR3 runs to 15 residues. In DNA, the CDR3 is TGTGCCAGCAGCGTAGGGGGTGGTGGGCTCGGCGGGCAGTACTTC. Its protein is CASSVGGGGLGGQYF.

V and J are TRBV29-1 and TRBJ1-2; D is unclear. The CDR3 consists of 9 residues. V was pared by 0 bases and J by 8 bases, with 1 base between. Germline V gives CDR1 SQVTM, CDR2 ANQGSEA. CDR3: CSVEEGYTF. CDR3 sequence (DNA): TGCAGCGTTGAAGAGGGCTACACCTTC.

This chain uses TRBV20-1 with TRBJ2-1; possibly TRBD2 for D (5 bases). V was trimmed by 2 bases and J by 3 bases, leaving 8 bases between them. Germline values: CDR1 DFQATT, CDR2 SNEGSKA (reference sequence). The length of the CDR3 is 13 residues. The CDR3, as DNA: TGCAGTGCTAGACTAACTAGCTACAATGAGCAGTTCTTC. Protein product: CSARLTSYNEQFF.

This clonotype has just one count. DNA for the CDR3: TGTGCCAGCAGTGAAGGGCCCGGGGGACTGTTTTTT. The encoded protein is CASSEGPGGLFF. The V call is TRBV2, the J call TRBJ1-4; D might be TRBD1 (5 bases). The CDR3 extends over 12 amino acids. CDR1 SNHLY and CDR2 FYNNEI come from the germline V gene. Trimming removed 1 base at V and 13 bases at J, with 10 bases between.

This clonotype occurred once. The rearrangement uses TRBV9 and TRBJ2-1; 12 bases are shared with TRBD2. The CDR3 spans 15 residues. Germline V gene lookup returns CDR1 SGDLS and CDR2 YYNGEE. With 4 bases clipped from V and 6 bases from J, the junction kept 5 bases outside the gene matches. CDR3 sequence reads: CASSSGLAGSNEQFF. The CDR3 DNA follows: TGTGCCAGCAGCTCTGGACTAGCGGGGAGCAATGAGCAGTTCTTC.

The V gene is TRBV27, the J gene TRBJ2-1; D may be TRBD2 (6 bases). The CDR3 runs 12 residues. V shed 6 bases and J shed 6 bases, with 9 bases lying between them. Looked up from germline, CDR1 is MNHEY and CDR2 is SMNVEV (reference sequence). The CDR3, as DNA: TGTGCCAGCAGCTTCGGGGGCAATGAGCAGTTCTTC. This sequence encodes CASSFGGNEQFF.

The chain joins TRBV7-9 to TRBJ1-2; TRBD1 is a possible D gene (5 bases). The CDR3 runs to 13 residues. Between the trimmed V and J ends, which lost 6 bases and 7 bases, there was a span of 15 bases. Germline CDR1 SEHNR, CDR2 FQNEAQ (reference sequence). The CDR3 sequence: CASSLQDVGGYTF. In DNA, the CDR3 is TGTGCCAGCAGTCTACAGGACGTTGGTGGCTACACCTTC.

The chain joins TRBV20-1 to TRBJ1-3; D remains unclear. The ends were cut back, 0 bases at V and 2 bases at J, with 11 bases in the middle. The CDR3 is made up of 15 amino acids. CDR1 and CDR2 (germline): DFQATT, SNEGSKA (reference sequence). This CDR3 is CSARDPVRTGNTIYF. CDR3 sequence (DNA): TGCAGTGCTAGAGATCCGGTTCGAACTGGAAACACCATATATTTT.

This clonotype was observed a single time. The rearrangement uses TRBV7-9 and TRBJ2-1, with 7 bases aligning to TRBD2. V trimming: 7 bases; J trimming: 4 bases; junction bases outside the gene matches: 10. Germline V gene sequence: CDR1 SEHNR, CDR2 FQNEAQ (reference sequence). The CDR3 totals 15 residues. In DNA form, the CDR3 reads TGTGCCAGCATACTAATGGCGGGAGCTTACAATGAGCAGTTCTTC. Translating it yields CASILMAGAYNEQFF.